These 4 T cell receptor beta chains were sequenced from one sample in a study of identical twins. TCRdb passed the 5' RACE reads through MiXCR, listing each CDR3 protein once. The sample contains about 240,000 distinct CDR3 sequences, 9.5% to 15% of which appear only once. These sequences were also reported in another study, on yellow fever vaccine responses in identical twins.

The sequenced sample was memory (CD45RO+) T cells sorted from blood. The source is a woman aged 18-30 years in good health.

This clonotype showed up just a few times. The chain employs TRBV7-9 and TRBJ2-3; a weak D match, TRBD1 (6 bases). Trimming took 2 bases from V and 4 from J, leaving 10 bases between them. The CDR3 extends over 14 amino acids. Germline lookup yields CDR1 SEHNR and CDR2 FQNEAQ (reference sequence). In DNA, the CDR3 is TGTGCCAGCAGCTTATGGCAGGGGCCAGATACGCAGTATTTT. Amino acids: CASSLWQGPDTQYF. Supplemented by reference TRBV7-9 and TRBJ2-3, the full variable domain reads DTGVSQNPRHKITKRGQNVTFRCDPISEHNRLYWYRQTLGQGPEFLTYFQNEAQLEKSRLLSDRFSAERPKGSFSTLEIQRTEQGDSAMYLCASSLWQGPDTQYFGPGTRLTVL.

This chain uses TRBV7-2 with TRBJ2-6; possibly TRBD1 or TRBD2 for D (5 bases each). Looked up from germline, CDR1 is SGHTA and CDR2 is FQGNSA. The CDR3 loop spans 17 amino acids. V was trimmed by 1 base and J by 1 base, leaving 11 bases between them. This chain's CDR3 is CASSLGGRGSGANVLTF. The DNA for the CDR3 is TGTGCCAGCAGCTTAGGGGGGAGAGGGTCTGGGGCCAACGTCCTGACTTTC.

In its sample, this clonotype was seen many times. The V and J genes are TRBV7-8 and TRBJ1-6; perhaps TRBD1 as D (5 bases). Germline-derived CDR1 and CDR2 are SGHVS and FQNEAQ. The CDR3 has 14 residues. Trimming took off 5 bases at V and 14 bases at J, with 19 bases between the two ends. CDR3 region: CASSAGTGPGTLHF. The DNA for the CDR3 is TGTGCCAGCAGCGCCGGGACGGGCCCTGGAACCCTCCACTTT. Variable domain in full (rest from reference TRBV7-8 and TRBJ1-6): GAGVSQSPRYKVAKRGQDVALRCDPISGHVSLFWYQQALGQGPEFLTYFQNEAQLDKSGLPSDRFFAERPEGSVSTLKIQRTQQEDSAVYLCASSAGTGPGTLHFGNGTRLTVT.

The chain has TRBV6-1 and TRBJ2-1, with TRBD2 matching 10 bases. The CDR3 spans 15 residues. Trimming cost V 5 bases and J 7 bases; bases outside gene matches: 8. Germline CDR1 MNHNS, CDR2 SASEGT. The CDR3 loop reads CASSKVLAGLNEQFF. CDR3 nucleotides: TGTGCCAGCAGTAAGGTACTAGCGGGATTGAATGAGCAGTTCTTC.